These 21 T cell receptor beta chains were sequenced from one sample in a study of a mutant IDH1 vaccine in newly diagnosed glioma. For these TCRs, the target antigens are not known. The time point here: week 23, last vaccination. A 20-mer mutant IDH1 peptide at 300 ug was injected subcutaneously with topical imiquimod. Produced via immunoSEQ multiplex PCR; TCRdb's table is partial and in-frame only. The repertoire holds 77,000 or so clones, with roughly 85% as singletons. This material consisted of PBMCs, taken from a glioma patient whose treatment included an IDH1 peptide vaccine. The receptors come from a woman aged 45-65 years with glioma.

This rearrangement joins TRBV28 to TRBJ2-7; perhaps TRBD1 as D (6 bases). Germline V gene lookup returns CDR1 MDHEN and CDR2 SYDVKM. Trimming shortened V by 6 bases and J by 0 bases, and 9 bases separated the two germline ends. This CDR3 is 13 amino acids long. CDR3 protein: CASSPGDSYEQYF. The CDR3 nucleotides read TGTGCCAGCAGCCCAGGGGACTCCTACGAGCAGTACTTC. The full variable domain, completed using reference TRBV28 and TRBJ2-7, is DVKVTQSSRYLVKRTGEKVFLECVQDMDHENMFWYRQDPGLGLRLIYFSYDVKMKEKGDIPEGYSVSREKKERFSLILESASTNQTSMYLCASSPGDSYEQYFGPGTRLTVT.

The genes are TRBV5-1 and TRBJ2-3; TRBD1 matches at 11 bases. V was pared by 3 bases and J by 4 bases, with 4 bases of the junction left unmatched. Germline V lookup: CDR1 SGHRS, CDR2 YFSETQ. This CDR3 spans 15 amino acids. The CDR3: CASSWTGGSADTQYF. The CDR3 DNA reads as TGCGCCAGCAGCTGGACAGGGGGCAGTGCAGATACGCAGTATTTT.

This chain joins TRBV6-1 and TRBJ1-5; D call uncertain. This CDR3 is 12 amino acids long. CDR1 and CDR2 from the germline V gene are MNHNS and SASEGT. Between the trimmed V and J ends, which lost 0 bases and 7 bases, there was a span of 4 bases. In DNA form, the CDR3 reads TGTGCCAGCAGTGAAGCGGTACAGCCCCAGCATTTT. This translates into CASSEAVQPQHF.

J is TRBJ2-7 and V is TRBV6-6; 12 nucleotides match TRBD1. The CDR3 contains 15 residues. Trimming removed 7 bases from V and 6 bases from J; junction bases left unmatched: 10. The V gene's germline CDR1 is MNHNY and CDR2 SVGAGI (reference sequence). The CDR3 bases are TGTGCCAGCACCAAAGGGGGGACAGGGGGCCGCGAGCAGTACTTC. Translation: CASTKGGTGGREQYF.

J is TRBJ2-7 and V is TRBV11-2; D is unclear. This CDR3 spans 15 amino acids. CDR1 SGHAT and CDR2 FQNNGV come from the germline V gene. Deletions cut 1 base from V and 3 bases from J, with 13 bases between. The CDR3 spells CASSLGSAGHYEQYF. The DNA for the CDR3 is TGTGCCAGCAGCTTAGGATCGGCAGGCCACTACGAGCAGTACTTC. Full variable domain (remainder filled in from reference TRBV11-2 and TRBJ2-7): EAGVAQSPRYKIIEKRQSVAFWCNPISGHATLYWYQQILGQGPKLLIQFQNNGVVDDSQLPKDRFSAERLKGVDSTLKIQPAKLEDSAVYLCASSLGSAGHYEQYFGPGTRLTVT.

The genes are TRBV7-3 and TRBJ2-5, with D uncertain. V shed 3 bases and J shed 5 bases, with 10 bases lying between them. CDR3 length: 13 amino acids. Germline V gene sequence: CDR1 SGHTA, CDR2 FQGTGA. Written as DNA, the CDR3 is TGTGCCAGCAGCTTTAACCCCGGGGAGACCCAGTACTTC. This sequence encodes CASSFNPGETQYF. Based on the CDR3 plus reference TRBV7-3 and TRBJ2-5, the full variable domain is GAGVSQTPSNKVTEKGKYVELRCDPISGHTALYWYRQSLGQGPEFLIYFQGTGAADDSGLPNDRFFAVRPEGSVSTLKIQRTERGDSAVYLCASSFNPGETQYFGPGTRLLVL.

J is TRBJ2-2 and V is TRBV21-1. TRBV21-1 is tagged as a pseudogene. The CDR3 covers 16 residues. DNA for the CDR3: TGTGCCAGCAGCAAACCCGGCCGGGGCTCACCCGGGGAGCTGTTTTTT. Its translation is CASSKPGRGSPGELFF.

J is TRBJ1-1 and V is TRBV18; D is unclear. Germline V lookup: CDR1 KGHSH, CDR2 LQKENI. Between the trimmed V and J ends, which lost 2 bases and 1 base, there was a span of 8 bases. There are 14 residues in the CDR3. The CDR3 nucleotides are TGTGCCAGCTCACCAATGGGCGGGAACACTGAAGCTTTCTTT. Its protein is CASSPMGGNTEAFF.

The rearrangement links TRBV5-1 to TRBJ1-1; D unclear. The CDR3 loop spans 14 amino acids. Per germline, CDR1 SGHRS and CDR2 YFSETQ. Between the trimmed V and J ends, which lost 1 base and 0 bases, there was a span of 7 bases. CDR3 region: CASSLFSMNTEAFF. DNA of the CDR3: TGCGCCAGCAGCTTGTTTAGTATGAACACTGAAGCTTTCTTT.

The chain uses TRBV7-9 and TRBJ2-1; either TRBD1 or TRBD2 may supply D (5 bases each). V was pared by 5 bases and J by 8 bases, with 22 bases between. Per the germline V gene, CDR1 is SEHNR and CDR2 is FQNEAQ (reference sequence). The CDR3 has 16 amino acids. The CDR3, as DNA: TGTGCCAGCAGCCGGGGCGGGTTCGGTGCGGGCGATGAGCAGTTCTTC. Amino acids: CASSRGGFGAGDEQFF.

The chain employs TRBV10-2 and TRBJ1-5, with 9 bases identical to TRBD1. The CDR3 is 14 amino acids. Germline-derived CDR1 and CDR2 are WSHSY and SAAADI. With V trimmed by 10 bases and J by 6 bases, 10 bases remained unmatched. CDR3 amino acids: CATGTGTDSQPQHF. As DNA, the CDR3 is TGCGCCACCGGGACAGGGACAGACTCTCAGCCCCAGCATTTT.

The chain links TRBV11-3 to TRBJ1-1; a possible D gene is TRBD1 (5 bases). V lost 8 bases and J 3 bases, leaving 13 bases between the germline ends. CDR3 length equals 13 residues. CDR1 SGHNT and CDR2 YENEEA come from the germline V gene. CDR3 amino acids: CASGRGADTEAFF. CDR3 sequence (DNA): TGTGCCAGCGGAAGAGGGGCGGACACTGAAGCTTTCTTT.

This chain uses TRBV7-2 with TRBJ1-1, with unresolved D. This CDR3 spans 13 amino acids. With 5 bases removed from V and 4 bases from J, the gap between germline ends came to 11 bases. In germline, CDR1 is SGHTA, CDR2 FQGNSA. Written as DNA, the CDR3 is TGTGCCAGCAGCCCCCCAACTCTCACTGAAGCTTTCTTT. Its protein is CASSPPTLTEAFF.

J is TRBJ1-1 and V is TRBV5-4; unclear D gene. With 4 bases removed from V and 1 base from J, the gap between germline ends came to 11 bases. This CDR3 contains 14 residues. The germline CDR1 and CDR2 sequences are SGHNT and YYREEE (reference sequence). The CDR3 sequence is CASSQDLANTEAFF. The DNA of the CDR3 is TGTGCCAGCAGCCAAGATTTAGCGAACACTGAAGCTTTCTTT.

This chain connects TRBV7-8 to TRBJ1-2; 8 nucleotides align to TRBD1. V lost 1 base to trimming and J lost 0 bases; unmatched junction nucleotides: 7. The CDR3 contains 17 residues. Germline V CDR1 and CDR2: SGHVS, FQNEAQ. The CDR3 coding sequence is TGTGCCAGCAGCTTAGGTGGCAGGGGGCCCTCTAACTATGGCTACACCTTC. It codes for CASSLGGRGPSNYGYTF.

The chain combines TRBV5-6 with TRBJ2-2, with TRBD2 matching over 12 bases. V trimming: 2 bases; J trimming: 6 bases; junction bases outside the gene matches: 5. The CDR3 runs to 16 residues. CDR1 and CDR2 from the germline V gene are SGHDT and YYEEEE. The CDR3 protein is CASSLRLAGVAGELFF. CDR3 nucleotides: TGTGCCAGCAGCTTAAGACTAGCGGGAGTTGCCGGGGAGCTGTTTTTT.

J is TRBJ1-4 and V is TRBV28; TRBD1 agrees at 8 bases. J lost 4 bases, V lost 6 bases, and 1 base had no gene match. The CDR3 consists of 13 residues. The germline V gene has CDR1 MDHEN and CDR2 SYDVKM. CDR3 in DNA: TGTGCCAGCAGAGGACAGGGTAATGAAAAACTGTTTTTT. Its protein product is CASRGQGNEKLFF.

The chain links TRBV2 to TRBJ2-5; 8 bases agree with TRBD2. The CDR3 runs to 14 residues. The junction had 6 bases not matched to a gene; V was cut back by 6 bases and J by 3 bases. Germline loops: CDR1 SNHLY, CDR2 FYNNEI. CDR3 nucleotide sequence: TGTGCCAGCAGCCTGTTACTAGCGGAAGAGACCCAGTACTTC. Protein product: CASSLLLAEETQYF.

This clone was counted a few times. The chain combines TRBV4-1 with TRBJ1-3; D is unresolved. CDR3 length: 20 amino acids. Germline lookup yields CDR1 MGHRA and CDR2 YSYEKL. Trimming removed 0 bases from V and 1 base from J, with 22 bases in between. The DNA for the CDR3 is TGCGCCAGCAGCCAAGATAGCCCTCCTGCCGCGATATTATCTGGAAACACCATATATTTT. Translating it yields CASSQDSPPAAILSGNTIYF.

The sample holds one count of this clone. The chain couples TRBV29-1 to TRBJ1-2, with D perhaps TRBD1 (6 bases). CDR3 length equals 13 residues. Germline V gives CDR1 SQVTM, CDR2 ANQGSEA. The ends were cut back, 5 bases at V and 4 bases at J, with 14 bases in the middle. This CDR3 is CSVPEQGTYGYTF. In DNA form, the CDR3 reads TGCAGCGTTCCCGAGCAGGGGACCTATGGCTACACCTTC. The full variable domain, its missing parts supplied by reference TRBV29-1 and TRBJ1-2, is SAVISQKPSRDICQRGTSLTIQCQVDSQVTMMFWYRQQPGQSLTLIATANQGSEATYESGFVIDKFPISRPNLTFSTLTVSNMSPEDSSIYLCSVPEQGTYGYTFGSGTRLTVV.

J is TRBJ2-1 and V is TRBV18, with D tentatively TRBD1 or TRBD2 (5 bases each). Germline values: CDR1 KGHSH, CDR2 LQKENI. The V end lost 5 bases, the J end lost 0 bases, and 11 bases lay between the germline ends. This CDR3 is 15 amino acids long. Written as DNA, the CDR3 is TGTGCCAGCTCATCGGGACCCAGCTCCTACAATGAGCAGTTCTTC. This gives the protein CASSSGPSSYNEQFF.